This T cell receptor beta chain comes out of a study of blood T cell repertoires in COVID-19. Study background: Sample material is recorded as cDNA or gDNA derived from T cells, B-cell-depleted T cells, or PBMCs.

The CDR3 totals 14 residues. Germline V gene sequence: CDR1 SGHAT, CDR2 FQNNGV. With 5 bases clipped from V and 2 bases from J, the junction kept 3 bases outside the gene matches. The authors' processing: Reference gene primer amplification gave nucleated cell count estimates. Clones were sequenced by immunoSEQ multiplex PCR, and TCRdb holds only the in-frame ones, with some missing. The V and J calls and clone size come from that table; D and trimming were worked out from the DNA. The table includes about 340,000 clones, around 82% detected once. The chain combines TRBV11-2 with TRBJ2-7, with 10 nucleotides matching TRBD1. The receptor was isolated from a man between 25 and 39 years old with active or convalescent COVID-19. Sample: peripheral blood. CDR3 coding DNA: TGTGCCAGCAGCCCGACAGGGGGCCCCTACGAGCAGTACTTC. Protein product: CASSPTGGPYEQYF.